This is a list of T cell receptor beta chains from one sample in a study of response to subunit inactivated influenza vaccine. From the RT-PCR reads, TCRdb called clonotypes with MiXCR, one entry per CDR3 protein. This table has 540,000 or so distinct CDR3 sequences, 10% to 15% appearing once. The sequences come from PBMCs from blood, collected roughly 48 days after vaccination. The receptors were sampled from a man in his fifties or sixties who received an inactivated influenza vaccine. Both conserved end residues are part of each CDR3. A D gene is named only where the DNA matches it firmly. Only some rows state a clone size, as once, few, many or a class for expanded clones.

clone_size | d_call | j_call | v_call | cdr3_aa | cdr3_nt
few | TRBD1 | TRBJ2-7 | TRBV4-1 | CASSQNHGRTGSYEQYF | TGCGCCAGCAGCCAAAATCACGGTAGGACAGGGTCCTACGAGCAGTACTTC
. | . | TRBJ2-2 | TRBV4-3 | CASSRRTPVLQDTGELFF | TGCGCCAGCAGCCGCCGGACCCCGGTACTTCAGGACACCGGGGAGCTGTTTTTT
. | . | TRBJ2-3 | TRBV7-8 | CASSHRVDTQYF | TGTGCCAGCAGCCACCGGGTGGATACGCAGTATTTT
few | TRBD2 | TRBJ2-3 | TRBV15 | CATSNRPGEGTFRYTDTQYF | TGTGCCACCAGCAATCGACCGGGGGAGGGAACTTTCAGATACACAGATACGCAGTATTTT
. | . | TRBJ2-2 | TRBV9 | CASSVKQTNTGELFF | TGTGCCAGCAGCGTAAAACAGACGAACACCGGGGAGCTGTTTTTT
few | . | TRBJ2-5 | TRBV6-2/TRBV6-3 | CASRKPGANQETQYF | TGTGCCAGCAGGAAGCCCGGGGCGAACCAAGAGACCCAGTACTTC
few | . | TRBJ2-5 | TRBV7-2 | CASSQTGSQETQYF | TGTGCCAGCAGTCAAACAGGGAGCCAAGAGACCCAGTACTTC
few | TRBD2 | TRBJ2-6 | TRBV4-2 | CASSNSGRAPGANVLTF | TGTGCCAGCAGTAATAGCGGGAGGGCCCCTGGGGCCAACGTCCTGACTTTC
few | TRBD1 | TRBJ2-3 | TRBV11-1 | CASSFGTTTGWVTDTQYF | TGTGCCAGCAGCTTCGGGACCACGACAGGGTGGGTCACAGATACGCAGTATTTT
. | TRBD2 | TRBJ2-7 | TRBV20-1 | CSARVLAGDEQYF | TGCAGTGCTAGAGTTCTAGCGGGAGACGAGCAGTACTTC
. | . | TRBJ1-5 | TRBV28 | CASSLNINQPQHF | TGTGCAAGCAGTTTAAACATCAATCAGCCCCAGCATTTT
. | TRBD1 | TRBJ1-6 | TRBV27 | CASSLQGALDSPLHF | TGTGCCAGCAGTTTACAGGGGGCGCTTGATTCACCCCTCCACTTT
few | . | TRBJ2-6 | TRBV10-3 | CAIGQGGSGANVLTF | TGTGCCATCGGGCAGGGAGGCTCTGGGGCCAACGTCCTGACTTTC
. | . | TRBJ2-3 | TRBV5-5 | CASSLDWVGTDTQYF | TGTGCCAGCAGCTTGGATTGGGTCGGCACAGATACGCAGTATTTT
many | . | TRBJ2-1 | TRBV29-1 | CTRYKGVHEQFF | TGCACCCGGTACAAGGGGGTTCATGAGCAGTTCTTC
. | TRBD2 | TRBJ2-3 | TRBV7-9 | CASSLMGGTDTQYF | TGTGCCAGCAGCTTAATGGGGGGGACAGATACGCAGTATTTT
. | TRBD1 | TRBJ1-1 | TRBV10-3 | CAIRTGDAEAFF | TGTGCCATCAGGACAGGGGATGCTGAAGCTTTCTTT
once | . | TRBJ2-7 | TRBV3-1 | CASSKEAPLTYEQYF | TGTGCCAGCAGCAAAGAGGCGCCTTTGACCTACGAGCAGTACTTC
. | . | TRBJ2-3 | TRBV6-5 | CASTKGDQRYF | TGTGCCAGCACCAAGGGGGATCAGAGGTATTTT
few | . | TRBJ2-5 | TRBV7-9 | CASGLDGGVKTQYF | TGTGCCAGCGGCCTGGATGGGGGAGTAAAGACCCAGTACTTC
. | . | TRBJ2-2 | TRBV7-2 | CASSLALSGTGELFF | TGTGCCAGCAGCTTAGCGCTTTCAGGGACCGGGGAGCTGTTTTTT
. | . | TRBJ2-7 | TRBV6-1 | CASSAPNRERSYEQYF | TGTGCCAGCAGTGCCCCTAACAGGGAAAGGTCCTACGAGCAGTACTTC
. | . | TRBJ2-2 | TRBV10-3 | CAISEPVARELFF | TGTGCCATCAGTGAGCCGGTAGCCCGGGAGCTGTTTTTT
few | . | TRBJ2-1 | TRBV7-3 | CASSRNLNEQFF | TGTGCCAGCAGCCGCAACCTCAATGAGCAGTTCTTC
many | . | TRBJ2-5 | TRBV4-2 | CASSQGAQWYQETQYF | TGTGCCAGCAGCCAAGGCGCTCAGTGGTACCAAGAGACCCAGTACTTC
few | . | TRBJ1-2 | TRBV15 | CATSTRGGARYGYTF | TGTGCCACCAGCACCCGAGGTGGGGCGCGGTATGGCTACACCTTC
many | TRBD1 | TRBJ2-1 | TRBV12-3/TRBV12-4 | CASRADRDIYYNEQFF | TGTGCCAGCAGGGCTGACAGGGACATATACTACAATGAGCAGTTCTTC
few | TRBD2 | TRBJ2-7 | TRBV9 | CASAAGGREGRYEQYF | TGTGCCAGCGCCGCCGGCGGGCGGGAGGGCCGGTACGAGCAGTACTTC
. | . | TRBJ1-4 | TRBV6-6 | CASGGGPNEKLFF | TGTGCCAGTGGGGGGGGGCCTAATGAAAAACTGTTTTTT
few | TRBD1 | TRBJ2-7 | TRBV7-9 | CASSHYRTDRGDFEQYF | TGTGCCAGCAGCCATTACCGAACCGACAGGGGGGATTTCGAGCAGTACTTC
few | TRBD1 | TRBJ1-5 | TRBV25-1 | CASSGTGGPGQPQHF | TGTGCCAGCAGTGGGACAGGGGGCCCGGGGCAGCCCCAGCATTTT
. | . | TRBJ2-6 | TRBV20-1 | CCARGLTGTPGANVLTF | TGCTGTGCTAGAGGCCTAACAGGGACTCCTGGGGCCAACGTCCTGACTTTC
. | TRBD2 | TRBJ2-7 | TRBV20-1 | CSARGPSGTTEQYF | TGCAGTGCTAGAGGCCCTAGCGGGACGACCGAGCAGTACTTC
. | . | TRBJ1-3 | TRBV12-3/TRBV12-4 | CASSLAVWGRTSGNTIYF | TGTGCCAGCAGTTTAGCGGTGTGGGGCAGAACCTCTGGAAACACCATATATTTT
. | TRBD2 | TRBJ2-7 | TRBV10-2 | CASSESGGDAYEQYF | TGCGCCAGCAGTGAAAGCGGGGGGGATGCCTACGAGCAGTACTTC
. | TRBD2 | TRBJ2-3 | TRBV3-1 | CASSPFAPSGGAPTDTQYF | TGTGCCAGCAGCCCCTTTGCCCCTAGCGGGGGCGCCCCCACAGATACGCAGTATTTT
many | . | TRBJ2-4 | TRBV12-3/TRBV12-4 | CASSLGSAKNIQYF | TGTGCCAGCAGTTTAGGCAGCGCCAAAAACATTCAGTACTTC
. | . | TRBJ2-5 | TRBV11-2 | CASSLEFIGGGQETQYF | TGTGCCAGCAGCTTAGAGTTCATAGGGGGGGGACAAGAGACCCAGTACTTC
. | . | TRBJ1-2 | TRBV5-6 | CASSFGTNYGYTF | TGTGCCAGCAGCTTCGGAACTAACTATGGCTACACCTTC
. | . | TRBJ2-2 | TRBV12-3/TRBV12-4 | CASSLFPATNVAGELFF | TGTGCCAGCAGTTTGTTCCCGGCCACGAATGTCGCCGGGGAGCTGTTTTTT
. | . | TRBJ2-1 | TRBV3-1 | CVSSQVYEQFF | TGTGTCAGCAGCCAAGTTTATGAGCAGTTCTTC
few | . | TRBJ2-5 | TRBV28 | CASSLGIPRLGQETQYF | TGTGCCAGCAGTTTAGGGATCCCTCGATTGGGCCAAGAGACCCAGTACTTC
few | TRBD2 | TRBJ2-5 | TRBV3-1 | CASSRTTGTSVQETQYF | TGTGCCAGCAGCCGAACAACCGGGACTAGCGTACAAGAGACCCAGTACTTC
few | TRBD1 | TRBJ2-7 | TRBV15 | CATSRDRDRSSYEQYF | TGTGCCACCAGCAGAGACCGGGACAGAAGCTCCTACGAGCAGTACTTC
. | . | TRBJ2-3 | TRBV10-3 | CAISDGRGPDTQYF | TGTGCCATCAGTGACGGCAGGGGCCCAGATACGCAGTATTTT
few | . | TRBJ2-1 | TRBV20-1 | CSARGTTYNEQFF | TGCAGTGCTAGAGGAACTACCTACAATGAGCAGTTCTTC